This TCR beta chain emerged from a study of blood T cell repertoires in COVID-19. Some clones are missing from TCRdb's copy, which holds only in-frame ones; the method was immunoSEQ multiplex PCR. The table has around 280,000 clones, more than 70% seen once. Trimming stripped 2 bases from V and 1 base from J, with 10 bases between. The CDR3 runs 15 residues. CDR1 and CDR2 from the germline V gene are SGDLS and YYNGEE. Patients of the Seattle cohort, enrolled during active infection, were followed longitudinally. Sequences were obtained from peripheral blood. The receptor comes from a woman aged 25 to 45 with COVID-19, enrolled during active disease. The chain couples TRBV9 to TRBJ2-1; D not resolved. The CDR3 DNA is TGTGCCAGCAGCGTCGTGACACATTCCTACAATGAGCAGTTCTTC. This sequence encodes CASSVVTHSYNEQFF.